This TCR beta chain comes out of a study of blood T cell repertoires in COVID-19. Study information: The United States, Italy and Spain supplied acute and convalescent COVID-19 samples. The cDNA or gDNA used as material had been derived from T cells, B-cell-depleted T cells, or PBMCs.

Trimming cost V 4 bases and J 0 bases, with 12 bases left between them. Looked up from germline, CDR1 is MGHRA and CDR2 is YSYEKL. The CDR3 contains 15 residues. Participants spanned ages about 18 to 90 years and resided in 24 US areas. During the 2 weeks before they entered the study, exposed participants had met someone with a PCR-confirmed or clinician-diagnosed COVID-19 case. Using immunoSEQ multiplex PCR, the repertoire was profiled, and TCRdb retains in-frame clones only, with some absent. The table records around 320,000 clones, approximately 91% of them present only once. The material sequenced was PBMCs or T cells enriched from blood (not recorded which). The sequence derives from a young woman who had been exposed to COVID-19. The chain combines TRBV4-1 with TRBJ2-5; D possibly corresponds to TRBD1 (5 bases). The CDR3 is CASSRIDRNQETQYF. Written as DNA, the CDR3 is TGCGCCAGCAGCCGCATCGACAGAAACCAAGAGACCCAGTACTTC.